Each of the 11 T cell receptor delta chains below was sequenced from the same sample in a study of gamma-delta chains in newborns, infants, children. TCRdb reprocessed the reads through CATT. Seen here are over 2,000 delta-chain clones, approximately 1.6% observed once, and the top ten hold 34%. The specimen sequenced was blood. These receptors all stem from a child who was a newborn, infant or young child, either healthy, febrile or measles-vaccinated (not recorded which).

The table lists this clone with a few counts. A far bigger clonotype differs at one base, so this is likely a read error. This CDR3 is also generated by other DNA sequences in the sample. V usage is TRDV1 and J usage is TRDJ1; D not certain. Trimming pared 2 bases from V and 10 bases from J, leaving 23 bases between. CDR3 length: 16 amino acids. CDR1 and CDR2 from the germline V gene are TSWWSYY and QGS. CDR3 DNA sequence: TGTGCTCTTGGGGAATTCCCCCTCTCAGGCAGAACCAGACTCATCTTT. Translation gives CALGEFPLSGRTRLIF.

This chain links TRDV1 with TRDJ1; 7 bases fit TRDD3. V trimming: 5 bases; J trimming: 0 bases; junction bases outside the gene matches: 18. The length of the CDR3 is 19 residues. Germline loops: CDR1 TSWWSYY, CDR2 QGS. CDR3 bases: TGTGCTCTTGGGCACTCTACCTTTGGGGGACCTGGTTACACCGATAAACTCATCTTT. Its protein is CALGHSTFGGPGYTDKLIF.

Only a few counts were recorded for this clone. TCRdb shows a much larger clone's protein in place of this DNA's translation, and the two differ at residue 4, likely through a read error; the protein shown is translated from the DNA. The CDR3 DNA sequence: TGTGCTCTTAGGGAATTCCCCCTCTCAGGCAGAACTAGACTCATCTTT. It specifies CALREFPLSGRTRLIF. The chain couples TRDV1 to TRDJ1; no reliable D call. The CDR3 contains 16 residues. The V gene's germline CDR1 is TSWWSYY and CDR2 QGS.

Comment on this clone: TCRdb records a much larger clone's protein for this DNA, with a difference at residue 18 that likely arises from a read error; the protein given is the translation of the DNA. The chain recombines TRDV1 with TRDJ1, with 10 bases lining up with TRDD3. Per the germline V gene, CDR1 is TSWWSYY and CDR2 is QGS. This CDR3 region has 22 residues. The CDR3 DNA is TGTGCTCTTGGGGAAGTCCAATCCTACCCAGTGGGGGATACAGGGTACACCGGTAAACTCATCTTT. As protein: CALGEVQSYPVGDTGYTGKLIF.

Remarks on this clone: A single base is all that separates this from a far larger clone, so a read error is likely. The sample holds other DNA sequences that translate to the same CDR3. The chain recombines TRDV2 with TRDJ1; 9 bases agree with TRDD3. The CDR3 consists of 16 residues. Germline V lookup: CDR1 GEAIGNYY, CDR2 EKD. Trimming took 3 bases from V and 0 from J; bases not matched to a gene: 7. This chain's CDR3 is CACDQSTGGHTDKLIF. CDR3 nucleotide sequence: TGTGCCTGTGACCAAAGTACTGGGGGACACACCGATAAACTCATCTTT.

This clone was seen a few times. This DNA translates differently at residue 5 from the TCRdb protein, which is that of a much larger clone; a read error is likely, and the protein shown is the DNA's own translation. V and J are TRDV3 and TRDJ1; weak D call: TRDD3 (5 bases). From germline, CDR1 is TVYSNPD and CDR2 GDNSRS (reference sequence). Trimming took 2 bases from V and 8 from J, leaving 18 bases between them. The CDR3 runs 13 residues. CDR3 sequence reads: CAFGTTGFRKLIF. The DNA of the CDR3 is TGTGCCTTTGGGACTACTGGTTTTAGGAAACTCATCTTT.

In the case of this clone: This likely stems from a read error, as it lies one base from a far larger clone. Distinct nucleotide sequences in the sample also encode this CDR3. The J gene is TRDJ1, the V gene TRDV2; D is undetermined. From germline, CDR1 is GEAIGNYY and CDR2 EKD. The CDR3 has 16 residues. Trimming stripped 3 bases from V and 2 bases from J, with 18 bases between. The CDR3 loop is CACDARTRASTDKLIF. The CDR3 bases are TGTGCCTGTGACGCTCGTACTAGGGCCTCAACCGATAAACTCATCTTT.

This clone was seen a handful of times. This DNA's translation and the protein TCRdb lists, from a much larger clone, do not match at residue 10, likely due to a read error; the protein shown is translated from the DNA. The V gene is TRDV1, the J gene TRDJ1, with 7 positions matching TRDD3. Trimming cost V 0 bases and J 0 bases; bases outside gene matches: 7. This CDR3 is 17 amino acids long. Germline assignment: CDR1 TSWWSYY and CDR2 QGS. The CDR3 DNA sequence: TGTGCTCTTGGGGAACTTTCTCTGGGGGTCTACACCGATAAACTCATCTTT. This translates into CALGELSLGVYTDKLIF.

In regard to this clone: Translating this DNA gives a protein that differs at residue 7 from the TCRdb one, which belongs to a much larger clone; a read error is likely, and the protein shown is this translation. The CDR3 DNA reads TGTGCTCTTGGGGAACTAGCTCTGGGGATGGGATTACACTACTATCTGGATAAACTCATCTTT. The encoded protein is CALGELALGMGLHYYLDKLIF. The chain couples TRDV1 to TRDJ1, with TRDD3 as a possible D gene (6 bases). Germline V gene sequence: CDR1 TSWWSYY, CDR2 QGS. The length of the CDR3 is 21 residues. V lost 0 bases to trimming and J lost 5 bases, with 31 bases between them.

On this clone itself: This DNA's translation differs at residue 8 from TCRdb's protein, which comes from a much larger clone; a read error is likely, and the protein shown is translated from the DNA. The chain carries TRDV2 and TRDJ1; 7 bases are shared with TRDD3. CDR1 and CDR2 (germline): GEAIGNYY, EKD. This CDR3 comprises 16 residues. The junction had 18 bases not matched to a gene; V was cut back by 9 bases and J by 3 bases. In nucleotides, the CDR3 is TGTGCCATCATAGCGGGGATAAGCGATGGAGCCGATAAACTCATCTTT. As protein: CAIIAGISDGADKLIF.

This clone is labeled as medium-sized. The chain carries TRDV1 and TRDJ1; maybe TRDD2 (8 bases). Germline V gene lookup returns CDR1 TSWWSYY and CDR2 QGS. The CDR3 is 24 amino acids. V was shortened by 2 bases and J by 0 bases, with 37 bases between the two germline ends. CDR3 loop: CALGEFSSYLSTGVNARYTDKLIF. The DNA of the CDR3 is TGTGCTCTTGGGGAATTTTCTTCCTACCTCTCTACTGGGGTTAACGCCCGTTACACCGATAAACTCATCTTT.